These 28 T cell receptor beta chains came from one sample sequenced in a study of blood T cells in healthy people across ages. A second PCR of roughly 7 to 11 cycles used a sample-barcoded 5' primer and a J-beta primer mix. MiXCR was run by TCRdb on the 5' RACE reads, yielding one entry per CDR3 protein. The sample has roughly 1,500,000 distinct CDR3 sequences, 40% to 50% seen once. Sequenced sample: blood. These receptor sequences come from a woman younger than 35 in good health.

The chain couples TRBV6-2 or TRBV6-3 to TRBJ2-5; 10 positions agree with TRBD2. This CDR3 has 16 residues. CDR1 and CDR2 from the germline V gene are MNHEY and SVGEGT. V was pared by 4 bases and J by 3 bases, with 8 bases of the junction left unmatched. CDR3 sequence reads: CASSWNPSGSKETQYF. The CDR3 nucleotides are TGTGCCAGCAGTTGGAACCCTAGCGGGAGCAAAGAGACCCAGTACTTC.

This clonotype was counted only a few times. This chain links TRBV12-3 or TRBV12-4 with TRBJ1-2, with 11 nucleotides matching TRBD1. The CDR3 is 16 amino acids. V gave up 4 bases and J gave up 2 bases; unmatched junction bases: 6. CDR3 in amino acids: CASSSWTGGGNYGYTF. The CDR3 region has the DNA TGTGCCAGCAGTTCCTGGACAGGGGGCGGGAACTATGGCTACACCTTC.

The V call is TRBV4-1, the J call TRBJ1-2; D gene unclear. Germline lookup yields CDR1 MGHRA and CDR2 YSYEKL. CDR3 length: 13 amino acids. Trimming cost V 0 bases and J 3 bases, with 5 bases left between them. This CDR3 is CASSQEGYYGYTF. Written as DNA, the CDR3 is TGCGCCAGCAGCCAAGAAGGCTACTATGGCTACACCTTC.

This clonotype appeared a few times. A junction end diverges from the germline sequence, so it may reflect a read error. In DNA, the CDR3 is TGTGCCAGCAGCTTAGGGCCAGGGGGACGAGAGGCCCAGTACTTC. Protein product: CASSLGPGGREAQYF. V gene TRBV7-9 combines with J gene TRBJ2-5; 7 bases line up with TRBD1. Looked up from germline, CDR1 is SEHNR and CDR2 is FQNEAQ (reference sequence). This CDR3 has 15 amino acids.

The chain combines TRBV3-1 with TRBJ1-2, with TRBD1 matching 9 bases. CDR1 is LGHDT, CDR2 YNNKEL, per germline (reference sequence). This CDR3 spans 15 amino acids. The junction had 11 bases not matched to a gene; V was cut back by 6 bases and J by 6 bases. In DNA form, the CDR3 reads TGTGCCAGCAGACCGCCAGGGACAGGGACCCATGGCTACACCTTC. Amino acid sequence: CASRPPGTGTHGYTF. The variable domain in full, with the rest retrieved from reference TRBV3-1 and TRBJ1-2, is DTAVSQTPKYLVTQMGNDKSIKCEQNLGHDTMYWYKQDSKKFLKIMFSYNNKELIINETVPNRFSPKSPDKAHLNLHINSLELGDSAVYFCASRPPGTGTHGYTFGSGTRLTVV.

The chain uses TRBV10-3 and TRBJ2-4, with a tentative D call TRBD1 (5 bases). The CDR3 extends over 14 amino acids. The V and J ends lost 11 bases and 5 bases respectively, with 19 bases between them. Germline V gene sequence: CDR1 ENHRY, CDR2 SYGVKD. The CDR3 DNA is TGTGCCGCCAGGGCGGAGTTGGGTCAAAACATTCAGTACTTC. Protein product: CAARAELGQNIQYF.

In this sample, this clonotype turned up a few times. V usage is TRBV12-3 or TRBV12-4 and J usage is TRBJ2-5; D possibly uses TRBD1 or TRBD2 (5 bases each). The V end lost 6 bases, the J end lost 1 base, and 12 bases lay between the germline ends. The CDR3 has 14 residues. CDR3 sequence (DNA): TGTGCCAGCAGGATGGGACGGATCCAAGAGACCCAGTACTTC. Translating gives CASRMGRIQETQYF.

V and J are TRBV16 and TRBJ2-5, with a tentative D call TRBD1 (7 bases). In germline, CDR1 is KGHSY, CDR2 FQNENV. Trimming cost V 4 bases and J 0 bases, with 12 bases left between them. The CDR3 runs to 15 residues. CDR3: CASSRGGTDQETQYF. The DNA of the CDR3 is TGTGCCAGCAGCCGAGGAGGGACAGACCAAGAGACCCAGTACTTC.

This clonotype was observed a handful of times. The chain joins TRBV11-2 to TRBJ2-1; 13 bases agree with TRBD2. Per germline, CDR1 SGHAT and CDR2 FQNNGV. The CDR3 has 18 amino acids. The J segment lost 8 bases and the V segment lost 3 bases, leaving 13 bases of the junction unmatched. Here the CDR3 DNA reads TGTGCCAGCAGCTTCCTACAGAGGACTAGCGGGAGTTCGGATGAGCAGTTCTTC. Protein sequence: CASSFLQRTSGSSDEQFF.

Written as DNA, the CDR3 is TGTGCCAGCAGCCAAGGGCGAGTGAAATCCCGACTAGCCAAAAACATTCAGTACTTC. Amino acid sequence: CASSQGRVKSRLAKNIQYF. This chain connects TRBV3-1 to TRBJ2-4; no reliable D call. This CDR3 has 19 residues. Between the trimmed V and J ends, which lost 1 base and 0 bases, there was a span of 19 bases. Germline V gene sequence: CDR1 LGHDT, CDR2 YNNKEL (reference sequence).

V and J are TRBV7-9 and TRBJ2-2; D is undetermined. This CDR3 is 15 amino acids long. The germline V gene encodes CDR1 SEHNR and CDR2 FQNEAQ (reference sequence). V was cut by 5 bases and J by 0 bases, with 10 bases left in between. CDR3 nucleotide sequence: TGTGCCAGCAGCCCCCGGAGCACGAACACCGGGGAGCTGTTTTTT. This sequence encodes CASSPRSTNTGELFF. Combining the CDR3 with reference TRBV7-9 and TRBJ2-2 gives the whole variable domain DTGVSQNPRHKITKRGQNVTFRCDPISEHNRLYWYRQTLGQGPEFLTYFQNEAQLEKSRLLSDRFSAERPKGSFSTLEIQRTEQGDSAMYLCASSPRSTNTGELFFGEGSRLTVL.

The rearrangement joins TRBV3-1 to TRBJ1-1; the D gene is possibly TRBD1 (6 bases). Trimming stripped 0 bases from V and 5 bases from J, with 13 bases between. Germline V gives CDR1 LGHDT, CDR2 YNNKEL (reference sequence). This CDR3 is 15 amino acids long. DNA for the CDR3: TGTGCCAGCAGCCAAGATCACAGGAGGGGGACTGAAGCTTTCTTT. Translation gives CASSQDHRRGTEAFF.

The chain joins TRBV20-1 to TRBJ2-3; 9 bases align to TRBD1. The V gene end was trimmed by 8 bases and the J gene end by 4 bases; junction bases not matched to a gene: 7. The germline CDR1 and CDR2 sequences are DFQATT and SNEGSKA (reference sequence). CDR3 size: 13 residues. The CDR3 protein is CSKDRGWPDTQYF. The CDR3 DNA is TGCAGTAAGGACAGGGGATGGCCAGATACGCAGTATTTT.

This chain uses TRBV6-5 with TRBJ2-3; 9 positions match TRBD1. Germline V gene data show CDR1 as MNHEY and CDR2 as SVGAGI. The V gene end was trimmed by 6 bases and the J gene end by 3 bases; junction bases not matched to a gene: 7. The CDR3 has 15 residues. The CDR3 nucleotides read TGTGCCAGCAGAAGCCGGGACAGGGTGACAGATACGCAGTATTTT. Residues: CASRSRDRVTDTQYF.

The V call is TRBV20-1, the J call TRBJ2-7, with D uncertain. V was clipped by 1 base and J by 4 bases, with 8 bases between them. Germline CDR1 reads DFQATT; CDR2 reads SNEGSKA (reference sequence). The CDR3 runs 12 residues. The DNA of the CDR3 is TGCAGTGCTAGAGCCCCCGGGTACGAGCAGTACTTC. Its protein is CSARAPGYEQYF.

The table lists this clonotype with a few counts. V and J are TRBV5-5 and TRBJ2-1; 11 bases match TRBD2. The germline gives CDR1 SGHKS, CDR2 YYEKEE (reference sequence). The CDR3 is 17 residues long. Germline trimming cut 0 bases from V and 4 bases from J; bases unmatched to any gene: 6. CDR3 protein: CASSLATSGSLYNEQFF. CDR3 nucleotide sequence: TGTGCCAGCAGCTTGGCCACTAGCGGGAGCCTTTACAATGAGCAGTTCTTC.

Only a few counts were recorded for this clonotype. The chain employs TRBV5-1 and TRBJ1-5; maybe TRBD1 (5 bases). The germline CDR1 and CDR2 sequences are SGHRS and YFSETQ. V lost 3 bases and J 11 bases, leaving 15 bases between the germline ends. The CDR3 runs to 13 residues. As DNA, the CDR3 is TGCGCCAGCAGCTCGGGGGAGGGCCGGACCCAGCATTTT. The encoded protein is CASSSGEGRTQHF.

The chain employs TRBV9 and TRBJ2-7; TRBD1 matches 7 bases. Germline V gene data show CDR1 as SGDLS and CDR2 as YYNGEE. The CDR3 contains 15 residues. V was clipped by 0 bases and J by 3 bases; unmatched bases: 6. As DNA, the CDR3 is TGTGCCAGCAGCGTAGAAGGAACAGGGGTCTACGAGCAGTACTTC. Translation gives CASSVEGTGVYEQYF. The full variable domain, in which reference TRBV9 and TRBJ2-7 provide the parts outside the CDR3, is DSGVTQTPKHLITATGQRVTLRCSPRSGDLSVYWYQQSLDQGLQFLIQYYNGEERAKGNILERFSAQQFPDLHSELNLSSLELGDSALYFCASSVEGTGVYEQYFGPGTRLTVT.

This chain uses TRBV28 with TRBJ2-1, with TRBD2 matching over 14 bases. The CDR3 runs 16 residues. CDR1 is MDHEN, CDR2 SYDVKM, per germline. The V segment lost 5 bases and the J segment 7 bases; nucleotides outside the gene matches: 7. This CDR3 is CASSGGLAGVMNEQFF. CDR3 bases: TGTGCCAGCAGTGGGGGACTAGCGGGAGTAATGAATGAGCAGTTCTTC. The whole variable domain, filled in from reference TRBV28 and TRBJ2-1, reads DVKVTQSSRYLVKRTGEKVFLECVQDMDHENMFWYRQDPGLGLRLIYFSYDVKMKEKGDIPEGYSVSREKKERFSLILESASTNQTSMYLCASSGGLAGVMNEQFFGPGTRLTVL.

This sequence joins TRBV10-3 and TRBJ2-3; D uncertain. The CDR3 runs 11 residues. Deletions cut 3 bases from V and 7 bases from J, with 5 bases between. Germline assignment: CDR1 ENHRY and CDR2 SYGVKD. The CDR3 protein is CAISDRYTQYF. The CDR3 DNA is TGTGCCATCAGTGATCGATATACGCAGTATTTT.

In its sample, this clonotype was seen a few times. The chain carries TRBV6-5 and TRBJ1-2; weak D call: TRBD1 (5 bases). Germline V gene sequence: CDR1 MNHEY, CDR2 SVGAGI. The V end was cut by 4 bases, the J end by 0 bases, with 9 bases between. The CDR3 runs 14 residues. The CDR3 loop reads CASSSGDPNYGYTF. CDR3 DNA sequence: TGTGCCAGCAGTTCCGGGGACCCTAACTATGGCTACACCTTC.

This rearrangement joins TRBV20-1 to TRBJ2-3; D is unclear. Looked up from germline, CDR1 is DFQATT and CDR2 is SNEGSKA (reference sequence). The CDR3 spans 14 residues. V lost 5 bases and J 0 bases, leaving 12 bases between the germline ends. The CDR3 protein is CSAPTTGSTDTQYF. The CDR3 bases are TGCAGTGCTCCTACAACGGGTAGCACAGATACGCAGTATTTT.

The CDR3 nucleotides read TGTGCCAGCAAAGGGGGACTAGCGGGGCAATCCTACAATGAGCAGTTCTTC. Protein: CASKGGLAGQSYNEQFF. The gene calls are TRBV2 and TRBJ2-1; 13 bases are shared with TRBD2. This CDR3 region has 17 residues. After removal of 7 bases from V and 1 base from J, the junction contained 7 bases not matched to a gene. CDR1 is SNHLY, CDR2 FYNNEI, per germline.

The CDR3 DNA reads as TGTGCCAGCACACTCTCTGGAAACACCATATATTTT. Translation: CASTLSGNTIYF. The chain uses TRBV2 and TRBJ1-3; D is unclear. Trimming took 7 bases from V and 0 from J, leaving 4 bases between them. Germline V gene lookup returns CDR1 SNHLY and CDR2 FYNNEI. The CDR3 runs 12 residues.

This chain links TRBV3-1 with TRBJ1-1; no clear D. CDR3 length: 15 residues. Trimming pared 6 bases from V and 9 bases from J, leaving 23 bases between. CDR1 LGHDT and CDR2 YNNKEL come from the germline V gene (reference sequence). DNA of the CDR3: TGTGCCAGCAGGTCCTCCGGGGATCGGTATAATAAAGCTTTCTTT. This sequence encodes CASRSSGDRYNKAFF. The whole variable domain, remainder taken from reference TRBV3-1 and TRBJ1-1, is DTAVSQTPKYLVTQMGNDKSIKCEQNLGHDTMYWYKQDSKKFLKIMFSYNNKELIINETVPNRFSPKSPDKAHLNLHINSLELGDSAVYFCASRSSGDRYNKAFFGQGTRLTVV.

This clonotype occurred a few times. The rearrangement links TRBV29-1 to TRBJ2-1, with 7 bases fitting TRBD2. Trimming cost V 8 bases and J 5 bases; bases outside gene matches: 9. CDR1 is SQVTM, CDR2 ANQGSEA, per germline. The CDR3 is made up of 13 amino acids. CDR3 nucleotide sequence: TGCAGCCCTTGGACTAGTTGGAACAATGAGCAGTTCTTC. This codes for CSPWTSWNNEQFF.

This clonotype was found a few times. CDR3 in amino acids: CASSHGQATNEKLFF. The DNA for the CDR3 is TGCGCCAGCAGCCACGGACAGGCTACTAATGAAAAACTGTTTTTT. This chain links TRBV5-1 with TRBJ1-4, with 7 bases lining up with TRBD1. The CDR3 spans 15 residues. Per germline, CDR1 SGHRS and CDR2 YFSETQ. The trim removed 4 bases at V and 2 bases at J, leaving 5 bases unmatched. Based on the CDR3 plus reference TRBV5-1 and TRBJ1-4, the full variable domain is KAGVTQTPRYLIKTRGQQVTLSCSPISGHRSVSWYQQTPGQGLQFLFEYFSETQRNKGNFPGRFSGRQFSNSRSEMNVSTLELGDSALYLCASSHGQATNEKLFFGSGTQLSVL.

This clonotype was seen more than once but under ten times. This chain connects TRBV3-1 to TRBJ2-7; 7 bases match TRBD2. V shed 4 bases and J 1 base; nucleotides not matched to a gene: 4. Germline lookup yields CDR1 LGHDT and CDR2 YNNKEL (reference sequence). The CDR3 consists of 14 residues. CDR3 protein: CASSRSSGSYEQYF. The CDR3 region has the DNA TGTGCCAGCAGCCGGTCTAGCGGTTCCTACGAGCAGTACTTC.